These T cell receptor beta chains were read from a single sample in a study of human T cells and chemical hapten exposure. TCRdb analysed the RACE reads with MiXCR anew, one entry per CDR3 protein. The table records roughly 180,000 distinct CDR3 sequences, about 14% of them present only once. The specimen was whole blood, collected in connection with sensitization to the hapten diphenylcyclopropenone (DPC). Receptor source: a woman aged 25 to 45 with alopecia areata. Some clones in this sample may be carry-over from other donors' samples. CDR3s include the opening cysteine and the closing phenylalanine or tryptophan. A D gene is named only where the DNA matches it firmly. Clone size is shown for a subset of rows, as once, few, many or a class of expanded clone.

TRBD1,TRBV20-1,TRBJ1-2,.,CSARSGGGGYTF,TGCAGTGCTAGGTCAGGGGGCGGTGGCTACACCTTC
.,TRBV12-3/TRBV12-4,TRBJ1-5,.,CASSPIKNQPQHF,TGTGCCAGCAGTCCCATAAAAAATCAGCCCCAGCATTTT
TRBD1,TRBV10-3,TRBJ2-7,few,CAIAGGYEQYF,TGTGCCATCGCAGGGGGTTACGAGCAGTACTTC
TRBD2,TRBV5-1,TRBJ2-7,.,CAGSTSGDSYEQYF,TGCGCCGGCAGCACTAGCGGGGACTCCTACGAGCAGTACTTC
.,TRBV12-3/TRBV12-4,TRBJ2-7,.,CASSSLGGGEQYF,TGTGCCAGCTCCTCCTTAGGTGGGGGCGAGCAGTACTTC
TRBD2,TRBV20-1,TRBJ2-7,.,CSATRTSSYEQYF,TGCAGTGCCACGAGGACTAGCTCCTACGAGCAGTACTTC
.,TRBV7-9,TRBJ1-3,many,CASSLAIRDSGNTIYF,TGTGCCAGCAGCTTAGCTATTAGGGACTCTGGAAACACCATATATTTT
.,TRBV11-2,TRBJ2-7,.,CASSLLIGDYEQYF,TGTGCCAGCAGCTTACTTATAGGAGACTACGAGCAGTACTTC
.,TRBV10-3,TRBJ2-5,many,CAIGPGDATLWGQETQYF,TGTGCCATCGGCCCCGGGGACGCAACCCTGTGGGGCCAAGAGACCCAGTACTTC
.,TRBV7-2,TRBJ2-1,.,CASSDMGPTVLHNEQFF,TGTGCCAGCAGCGATATGGGACCTACCGTCTTACACAATGAGCAGTTCTTC
.,TRBV15,TRBJ2-7,many,CATSRDSYEQYF,TGTGCCACCAGCAGAGATTCCTACGAGCAGTACTTC
TRBD1,TRBV7-8,TRBJ1-1,few,CASSPMDRRDQAFF,TGTGCCAGCAGCCCGATGGACAGGAGGGACCAAGCTTTCTTT
.,TRBV29-1,TRBJ2-7,.,CSVGELGLSYEQYF,TGCAGCGTTGGGGAGTTGGGGCTTAGCTACGAGCAGTACTTC
TRBD1,TRBV29-1,TRBJ1-2,.,CSVAGTEMGNGYTF,TGCAGCGTTGCCGGGACAGAGATGGGGAATGGCTACACCTTC
.,TRBV15,TRBJ2-5,few,CATSRDHRAGRETQYF,TGTGCCACCAGCAGAGATCATAGGGCGGGCAGAGAGACCCAGTACTTC
.,TRBV5-1,TRBJ1-1,few,CASSLSSILGVTEAFF,TGCGCCAGCAGCCTCTCCTCTATCCTGGGCGTGACTGAAGCTTTCTTT
TRBD1,TRBV20-1,TRBJ1-2,few,CSAGDRSHYTF,TGCAGTGCTGGGGACAGGTCTCACTACACCTTC
.,TRBV29-1,TRBJ1-4,.,CSVDEGGKLFF,TGCAGCGTTGATGAGGGGGGAAAACTGTTTTTT
.,TRBV30,TRBJ1-2,.,CASRDINNYGYTF,TGTGCCTCCCGGGACATCAATAACTATGGCTACACCTTC
TRBD1,TRBV18,TRBJ1-1,few,CASSPLGQGGGTEAFF,TGTGCCAGCTCACCATTAGGACAGGGGGGCGGCACTGAAGCTTTCTTT
.,TRBV30,TRBJ1-1,.,CAWKGRVGMNTEAFF,TGTGCCTGGAAGGGCAGGGTTGGCATGAACACTGAAGCTTTCTTT
.,TRBV7-3,TRBJ1-6,.,CASSAQGKSPLHF,TGTGCCAGCTCAGCCCAGGGAAAATCTCCCCTCCACTTT
TRBD1,TRBV5-4,TRBJ2-1,few,CASKKGQGDEQFF,TGTGCCAGCAAAAAGGGACAGGGAGATGAGCAGTTCTTC
TRBD2,TRBV20-1,TRBJ2-3,few,CSASASGGTDTQYF,TGCAGTGCTAGCGCTAGCGGGGGAACAGATACGCAGTATTTT
.,TRBV11-2,TRBJ1-5,.,CASRSRGNQPQHF,TGTGCCAGCAGAAGCCGTGGCAATCAGCCCCAGCATTTT
.,TRBV30,TRBJ2-2,many,CAWTRRGELFF,TGTGCCTGGACCAGACGGGGGGAGCTGTTTTTT
.,TRBV24-1,TRBJ2-2,.,CASSQGPNTGELFF,TGTGCTTCGTCCCAGGGCCCGAACACCGGGGAGCTGTTTTTT
.,TRBV15,TRBJ1-2,many,CATSLPNYGYTF,TGTGCCACCAGCCTTCCGAACTATGGCTACACCTTC
.,TRBV10-3,TRBJ1-5,.,CAIRRVPQPQHF,TGTGCCATCAGGAGGGTTCCTCAGCCCCAGCATTTT
.,TRBV7-2,TRBJ1-6,.,CASSLRQGNSPLHF,TGTGCCAGCAGCTTAAGGCAGGGCAATTCACCCCTCCACTTT
.,TRBV29-1,TRBJ1-1,few,CSVGQLNTEAFF,TGCAGCGTTGGGCAACTGAACACTGAAGCTTTCTTT
.,TRBV11-3,TRBJ2-7,.,CASSLATSSYEQYF,TGTGCCAGCAGCTTAGCCACGAGCTCCTACGAGCAGTACTTC
.,TRBV6-6,TRBJ1-1,few,CASSYVSGDTEAFF,TGTGCCAGCAGTTACGTTTCCGGGGACACTGAAGCTTTCTTT
.,TRBV6-2/TRBV6-3,TRBJ2-1,.,CASSYSLTVNEQFF,TGTGCCAGCAGTTACTCTTTGACAGTGAACGAGCAGTTCTTC
.,TRBV7-3,TRBJ1-1,few,CASSSRGYTEAFF,TGTGCCAGCAGCTCCCGCGGGTACACTGAAGCTTTCTTT
.,TRBV3-1,TRBJ2-1,.,CASSQDSRGDWRNEQFF,TGTGCCAGCAGCCAAGATTCGCGGGGTGACTGGAGGAATGAGCAGTTCTTC
TRBD1,TRBV6-6,TRBJ1-6,.,CASRPGQGYNSPLHF,TGTGCCAGCAGGCCGGGACAGGGGTATAATTCACCCCTCCACTTT
.,TRBV5-1,TRBJ1-5,.,CASSRTVDQPQHF,TGCGCCAGCAGCCGGACAGTAGATCAGCCCCAGCATTTT
.,TRBV7-2,TRBJ1-4,many,CASSLGWNEKLFF,TGTGCCAGCAGCTTAGGGTGGAACGAAAAACTGTTTTTT
TRBD1,TRBV28,TRBJ2-5,many,CASSPTGRGETQYF,TGTGCCAGCAGTCCGACAGGGCGCGGAGAGACCCAGTACTTC
.,TRBV4-1,TRBJ1-1,.,CASSQEGERTEAFF,TGCGCCAGCAGCCAAGAAGGGGAGAGGACTGAAGCTTTCTTT
.,TRBV4-3,TRBJ2-2,few,CASSYRDSGGELFF,TGCGCCAGCAGCTACAGGGACTCTGGCGGGGAGCTGTTTTTT
TRBD1,TRBV15,TRBJ2-5,many,CATSRVTGKETQYF,TGTGCCACCAGCAGAGTGACAGGGAAAGAGACCCAGTACTTC
TRBD1,TRBV6-1,TRBJ2-7,.,CASRAGTGPSYEQYF,TGTGCCAGCAGGGCCGGGACAGGGCCCTCCTACGAGCAGTACTTC
TRBD1,TRBV5-1,TRBJ1-1,few,CASSWGQSNTEAFF,TGCGCCAGCAGCTGGGGACAGTCAAACACTGAAGCTTTCTTT
TRBD2,TRBV6-5,TRBJ2-1,.,CASSVKAGVENPKFF,TGTGCCAGCAGTGTCAAAGCGGGAGTTGAGAATCCGAAGTTCTTC
.,TRBV27,TRBJ2-6,.,CASSLRSAGANVLTF,TGTGCCAGCAGTTTAAGGTCAGCTGGGGCCAACGTCCTGACTTTC
.,TRBV5-4,TRBJ2-7,few,CASSAGPYEQYF,TGTGCCAGCAGTGCGGGACCCTACGAGCAGTACTTC
.,TRBV5-4,TRBJ2-5,few,CASSRRDGYQETQYF,TGTGCCAGCAGCCGAAGGGACGGCTACCAAGAGACCCAGTACTTC